The T cell receptor (beta chain) described here comes from a study of graft-versus-host responses after intestinal transplantation. Overall study: All recipients were transplanted with multivisceral, liver-intestinal, or isolated intestinal grafts.

Points on this clone: Antigen: not known.

The V gene's germline CDR1 is SGHRS and CDR2 YFSETQ. Trimming stripped 4 bases from V and 2 bases from J, with 12 bases between. This CDR3 has 14 residues. Libraries were prepared by immunoSEQ multiplex PCR; TCRdb keeps only in-frame clonotypes and omits some of them. The sample holds 150,000 or so clones, around 90% seen once. The receptor was derived from a human donor who received an intestinal transplant. The source was unstimulated CD4+ T cells sorted from spleen or lymph node cells, collected before intestinal transplant. The rearrangement joins TRBV5-1 to TRBJ2-5; the D is unclear. CDR3 protein: CASSKQKWQETQYF. The CDR3 nucleotides read TGCGCCAGCAGCAAACAGAAATGGCAAGAGACCCAGTACTTC.